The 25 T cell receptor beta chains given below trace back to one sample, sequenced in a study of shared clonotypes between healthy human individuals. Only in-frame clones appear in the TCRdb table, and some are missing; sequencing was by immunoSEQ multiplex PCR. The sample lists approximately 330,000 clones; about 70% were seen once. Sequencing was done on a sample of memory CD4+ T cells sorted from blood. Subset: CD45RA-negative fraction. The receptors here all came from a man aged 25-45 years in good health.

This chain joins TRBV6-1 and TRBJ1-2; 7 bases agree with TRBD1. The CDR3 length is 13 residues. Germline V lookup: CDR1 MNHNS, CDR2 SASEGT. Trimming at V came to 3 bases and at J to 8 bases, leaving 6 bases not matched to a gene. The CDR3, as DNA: TGTGCCAGCAGTGATACAGGGGTGTGGGGCTACACCTTC. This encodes CASSDTGVWGYTF.

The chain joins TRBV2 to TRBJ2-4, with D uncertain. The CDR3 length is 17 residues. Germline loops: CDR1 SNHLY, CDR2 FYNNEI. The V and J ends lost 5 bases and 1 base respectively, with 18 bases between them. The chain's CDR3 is CASSKSLLLEAKNIQYF. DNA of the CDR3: TGTGCCAGCAGTAAAAGCCTCCTCTTAGAGGCCAAAAACATTCAGTACTTC.

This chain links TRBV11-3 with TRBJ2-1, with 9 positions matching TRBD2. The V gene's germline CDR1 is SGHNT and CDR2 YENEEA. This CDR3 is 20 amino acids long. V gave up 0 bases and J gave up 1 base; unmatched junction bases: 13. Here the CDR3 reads CASSLDSSGNEVGSYNEQFF. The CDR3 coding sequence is TGTGCCAGCAGCTTAGATTCTAGCGGGAATGAAGTGGGATCCTACAATGAGCAGTTCTTC.

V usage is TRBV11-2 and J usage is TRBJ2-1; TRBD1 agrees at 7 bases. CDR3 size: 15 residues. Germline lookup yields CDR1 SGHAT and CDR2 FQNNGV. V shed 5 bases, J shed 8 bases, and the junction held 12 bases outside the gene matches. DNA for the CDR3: TGTGCCAGCAGCACCCTTAGACAGGGTGGCTATGAGCAGTTCTTC. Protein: CASSTLRQGGYEQFF. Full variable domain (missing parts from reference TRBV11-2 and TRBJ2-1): EAGVAQSPRYKIIEKRQSVAFWCNPISGHATLYWYQQILGQGPKLLIQFQNNGVVDDSQLPKDRFSAERLKGVDSTLKIQPAKLEDSAVYLCASSTLRQGGYEQFFGPGTRLTVL.

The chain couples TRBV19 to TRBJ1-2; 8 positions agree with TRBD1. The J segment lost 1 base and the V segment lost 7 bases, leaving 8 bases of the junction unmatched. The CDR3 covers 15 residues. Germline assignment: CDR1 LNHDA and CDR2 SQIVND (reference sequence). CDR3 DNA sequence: TGTGCCAGTACCCCTACGACAGGGGTTAACTATGGCTACACCTTC. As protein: CASTPTTGVNYGYTF.

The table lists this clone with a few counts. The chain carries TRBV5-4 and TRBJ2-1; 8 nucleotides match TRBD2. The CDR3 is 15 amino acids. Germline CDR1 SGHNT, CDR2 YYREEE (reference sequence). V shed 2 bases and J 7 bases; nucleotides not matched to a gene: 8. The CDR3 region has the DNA TGTGCCAGCAGCTTTACTAGCGGAGAAACTAATGAGCAGTTCTTC. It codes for CASSFTSGETNEQFF.

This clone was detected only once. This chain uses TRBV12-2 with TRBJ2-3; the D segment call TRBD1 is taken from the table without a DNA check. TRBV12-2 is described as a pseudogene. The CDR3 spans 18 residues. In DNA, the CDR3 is TGTGCAAGTCGCTTAGCGATCGGACCGCGGACACGCGGAGATACGCAGTATTTT. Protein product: CASRLAIGPRTRGDTQYF.

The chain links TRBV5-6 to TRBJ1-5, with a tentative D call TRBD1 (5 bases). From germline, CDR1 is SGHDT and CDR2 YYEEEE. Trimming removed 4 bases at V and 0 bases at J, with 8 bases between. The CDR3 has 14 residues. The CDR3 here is CASSRGGSNQPQHF. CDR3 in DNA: TGTGCCAGCAGCCGGGGCGGTAGCAATCAGCCCCAGCATTTT.

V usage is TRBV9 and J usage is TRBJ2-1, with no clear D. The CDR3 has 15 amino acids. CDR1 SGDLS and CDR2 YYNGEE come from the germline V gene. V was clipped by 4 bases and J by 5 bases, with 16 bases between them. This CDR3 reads CASSPGTLGNNEQFF. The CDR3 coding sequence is TGTGCCAGCAGCCCGGGTACTCTAGGGAACAATGAGCAGTTCTTC.

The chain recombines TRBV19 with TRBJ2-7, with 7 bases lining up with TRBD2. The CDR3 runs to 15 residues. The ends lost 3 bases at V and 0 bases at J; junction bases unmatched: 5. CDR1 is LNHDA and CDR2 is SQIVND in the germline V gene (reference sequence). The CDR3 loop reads CASSMGGSLSYEQYF. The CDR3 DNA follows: TGTGCCAGTAGTATGGGAGGGAGTCTCTCCTACGAGCAGTACTTC.

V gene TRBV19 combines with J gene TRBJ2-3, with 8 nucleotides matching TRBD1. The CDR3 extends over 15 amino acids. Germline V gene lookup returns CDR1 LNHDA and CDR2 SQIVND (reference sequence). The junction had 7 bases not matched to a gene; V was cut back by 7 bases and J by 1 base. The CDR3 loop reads CASKVMTGGTDTQYF. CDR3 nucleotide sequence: TGTGCCAGTAAGGTCATGACAGGGGGCACAGATACGCAGTATTTT.

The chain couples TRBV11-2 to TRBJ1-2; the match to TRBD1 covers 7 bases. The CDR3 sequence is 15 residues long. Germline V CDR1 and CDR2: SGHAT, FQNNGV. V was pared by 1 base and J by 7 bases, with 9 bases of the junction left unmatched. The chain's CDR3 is CASSLGQGSGSGYTF. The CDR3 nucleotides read TGTGCCAGCAGCTTAGGACAGGGATCGGGGTCTGGCTACACCTTC. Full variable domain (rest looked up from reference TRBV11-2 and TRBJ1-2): EAGVAQSPRYKIIEKRQSVAFWCNPISGHATLYWYQQILGQGPKLLIQFQNNGVVDDSQLPKDRFSAERLKGVDSTLKIQPAKLEDSAVYLCASSLGQGSGSGYTFGSGTRLTVV.

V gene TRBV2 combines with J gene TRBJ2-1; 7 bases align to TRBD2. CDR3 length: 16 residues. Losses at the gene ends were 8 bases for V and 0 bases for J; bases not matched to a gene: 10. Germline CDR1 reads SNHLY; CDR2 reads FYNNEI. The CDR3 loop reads CASFSAGGSSYNEQFF. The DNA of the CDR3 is TGTGCCAGCTTTAGCGCAGGCGGGAGCTCCTACAATGAGCAGTTCTTC.

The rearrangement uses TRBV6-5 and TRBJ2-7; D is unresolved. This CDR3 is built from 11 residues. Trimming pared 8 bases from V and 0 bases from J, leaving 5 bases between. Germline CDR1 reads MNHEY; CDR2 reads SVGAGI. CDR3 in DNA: TGTGCCAGCGGCAGCTCCTACGAGCAGTACTTC. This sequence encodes CASGSSYEQYF.

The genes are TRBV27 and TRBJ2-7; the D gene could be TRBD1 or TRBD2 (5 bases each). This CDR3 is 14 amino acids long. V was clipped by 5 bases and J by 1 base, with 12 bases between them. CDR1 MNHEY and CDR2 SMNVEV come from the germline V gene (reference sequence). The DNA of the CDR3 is TGTGCCAGCAGTCGATCCGGGACGTCCTACGAGCAGTACTTC. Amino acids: CASSRSGTSYEQYF.

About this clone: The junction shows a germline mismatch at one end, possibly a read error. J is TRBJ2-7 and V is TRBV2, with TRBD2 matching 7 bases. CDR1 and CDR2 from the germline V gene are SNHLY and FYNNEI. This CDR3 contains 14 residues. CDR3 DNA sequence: TGTGCCAGCAGTGCGGCAGGACTAGTCGGTCGCAGTGACTTC. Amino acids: CASSAAGLVGRSDF.

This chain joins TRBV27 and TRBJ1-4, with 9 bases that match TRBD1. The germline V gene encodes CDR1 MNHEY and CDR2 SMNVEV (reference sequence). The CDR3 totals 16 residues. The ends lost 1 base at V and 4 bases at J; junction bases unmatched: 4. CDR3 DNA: TGTGCCAGCAGTTTATTAGGGACAGGGAATAATGAAAAACTGTTTTTT. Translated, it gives CASSLLGTGNNEKLFF.

The CDR3 loop is CASNLGGDYGYTF. CDR3 DNA: TGTGCCAGCAACCTAGGGGGGGACTATGGCTACACCTTC. V is TRBV19 and J is TRBJ1-2; the D gene is possibly TRBD1 (6 bases). CDR3 length: 13 amino acids. Between the trimmed V and J ends, which lost 9 bases and 3 bases, there was a span of 14 bases. Germline V lookup: CDR1 LNHDA, CDR2 SQIVND (reference sequence).

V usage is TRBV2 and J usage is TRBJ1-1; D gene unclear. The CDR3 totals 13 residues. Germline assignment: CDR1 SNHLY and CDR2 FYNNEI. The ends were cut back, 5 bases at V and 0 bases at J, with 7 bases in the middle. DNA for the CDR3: TGTGCCAGCAGTTTCACACTGAACACTGAAGCTTTCTTT. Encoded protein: CASSFTLNTEAFF.

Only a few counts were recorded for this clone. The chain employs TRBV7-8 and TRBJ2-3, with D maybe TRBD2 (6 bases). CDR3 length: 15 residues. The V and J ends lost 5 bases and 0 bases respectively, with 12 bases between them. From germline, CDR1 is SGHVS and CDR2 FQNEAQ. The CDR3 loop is CASSPTSTSTDTQYF. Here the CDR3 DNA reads TGTGCCAGCAGCCCGACTAGTACTAGCACAGATACGCAGTATTTT.

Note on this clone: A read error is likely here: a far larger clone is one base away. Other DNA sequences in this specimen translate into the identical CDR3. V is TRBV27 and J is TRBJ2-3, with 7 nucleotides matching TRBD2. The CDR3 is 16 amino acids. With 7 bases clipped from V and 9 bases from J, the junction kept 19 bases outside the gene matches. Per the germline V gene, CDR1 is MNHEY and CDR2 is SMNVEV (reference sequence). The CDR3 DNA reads TGTGCCAGCACCCAGTCCCGAGCCGGGGGGTTAAGCACGCAGTATTTT. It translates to CASTQSRAGGLSTQYF.

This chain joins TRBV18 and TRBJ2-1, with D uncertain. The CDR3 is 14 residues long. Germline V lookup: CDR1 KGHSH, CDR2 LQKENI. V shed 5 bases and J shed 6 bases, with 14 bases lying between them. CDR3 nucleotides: TGTGCCAGCTCAAAACTCCTGTTGGGCAATGAGCAGTTCTTC. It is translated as CASSKLLLGNEQFF.

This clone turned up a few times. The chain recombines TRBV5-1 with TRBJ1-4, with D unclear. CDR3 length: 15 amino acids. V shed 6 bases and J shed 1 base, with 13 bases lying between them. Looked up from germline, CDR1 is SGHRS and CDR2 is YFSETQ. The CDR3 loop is CASIPLPGTNEKLFF. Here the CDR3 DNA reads TGCGCCAGCATCCCCCTTCCAGGAACTAATGAAAAACTGTTTTTT.

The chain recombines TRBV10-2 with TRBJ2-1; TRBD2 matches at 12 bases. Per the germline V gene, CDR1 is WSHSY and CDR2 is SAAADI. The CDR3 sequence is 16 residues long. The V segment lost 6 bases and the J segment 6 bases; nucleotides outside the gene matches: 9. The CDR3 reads CASRMMTSGRGNEQFF. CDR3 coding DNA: TGCGCCAGCAGAATGATGACTAGCGGGAGAGGCAATGAGCAGTTCTTC.

DNA of the CDR3: TGCAGCGTTGTAGGGACTAGCGCCGCAGAAGATACGCAGTATTTT. It encodes CSVVGTSAAEDTQYF. V is TRBV29-1 and J is TRBJ2-3; 10 bases line up with TRBD2. Germline trimming cut 4 bases from V and 5 bases from J; bases unmatched to any gene: 9. The germline gives CDR1 SQVTM, CDR2 ANQGSEA. This CDR3 is 15 amino acids long.